This TCR beta chain was captured in a study of T cells in Graves' hyperthyroidism and ophthalmopathy. General observations from the study: Ophthalmopathy cases were set apart from stable hyperthyroidism by a 13 V-J model.

This CDR3 contains 15 residues. V lost 3 bases, J lost 0 bases, and 9 bases lay in between. Amplified TCR beta CDR3 regions came from RNA transcripts. Carried out on the TCR CDR3, a first-round RT-PCR used the HTBI primer set. TCRdb re-called the multiplex PCR reads through MiXCR, storing one row per CDR3 protein. Among roughly 720,000 distinct CDR3 sequences listed, 15% to 20% were seen once. This clonotype was seen a few times. No antigen is known for it. Calling Graves' hyperthyroidism stable meant ophthalmopathy did not progress within 18 months. This rearrangement joins TRBV12-3 or TRBV12-4 to TRBJ2-1; TRBD1 or TRBD2 may be the D gene (5 bases each). The clonotype comes from a man aged 50 to 59 with Graves' hyperthyroidism. Sample: blood. CDR3 protein: CASSFKGSSYNEQFF. CDR3 coding DNA: TGTGCCAGCAGTTTTAAGGGGAGCTCCTACAATGAGCAGTTCTTC.